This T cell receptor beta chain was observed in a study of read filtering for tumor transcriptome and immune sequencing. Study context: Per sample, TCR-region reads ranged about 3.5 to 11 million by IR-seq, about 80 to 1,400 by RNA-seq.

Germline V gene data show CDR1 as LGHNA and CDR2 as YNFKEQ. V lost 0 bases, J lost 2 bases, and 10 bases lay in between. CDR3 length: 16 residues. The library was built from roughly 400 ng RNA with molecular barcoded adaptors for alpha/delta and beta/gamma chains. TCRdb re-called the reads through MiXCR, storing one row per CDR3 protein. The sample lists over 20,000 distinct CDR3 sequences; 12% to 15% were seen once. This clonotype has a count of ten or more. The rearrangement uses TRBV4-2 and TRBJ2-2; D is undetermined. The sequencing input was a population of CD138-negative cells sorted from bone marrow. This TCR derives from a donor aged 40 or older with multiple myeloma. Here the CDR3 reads CASSQDIRINTGELFF. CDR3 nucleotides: TGTGCCAGCAGCCAAGATATCCGTATAAACACCGGGGAGCTGTTTTTT.